Following are 20 T cell receptor beta chains from one sample sequenced in a study of PD-1 blockade in mismatch repair-deficient tumors. Sequenced by immunoSEQ multiplex PCR; TCRdb stores in-frame clones only, minus some. The table includes 50,000 or so clones, around 77% detected once. The specimen comprised PBMCs, sampled before pembrolizumab treatment. The source is an adult with mismatch repair-deficient cancer.

The rearrangement joins TRBV29-1 to TRBJ2-1, with 9 nucleotides matching TRBD2. Germline V CDR1 and CDR2: SQVTM, ANQGSEA. After removal of 7 bases from V and 4 bases from J, the junction contained 20 bases not matched to a gene. The CDR3 runs 18 residues. The CDR3 nucleotides are TGCAGCGCTCCCGGAGGGGGGCTTGCAGCGGGAGGATACAATGAGCAGTTCTTC. It is translated as CSAPGGGLAAGGYNEQFF.

This clone occurred once. This chain uses TRBV7-2 with TRBJ2-1; D might be TRBD2 (6 bases). The CDR3 extends over 15 amino acids. V lost 1 base and J 6 bases, leaving 13 bases between the germline ends. Per the germline V gene, CDR1 is SGHTA and CDR2 is FQGNSA. CDR3 nucleotide sequence: TGTGCCAGCAGCTTAGGGTTTTTGGGGGGCAATGAGCAGTTCTTC. It yields the protein CASSLGFLGGNEQFF.

This clone was counted between two and nine times. The chain links TRBV9 to TRBJ2-2; 8 bases fit TRBD1. The V and J ends lost 1 base and 4 bases, in that order; junction bases with no gene match: 6. CDR1 and CDR2 from the germline V gene are SGDLS and YYNGEE. The CDR3 extends over 16 amino acids. The CDR3 region is CASSVQGARGTGELFF. The CDR3 coding sequence is TGTGCCAGCAGCGTACAGGGGGCGCGCGGCACCGGGGAGCTGTTTTTT.

V usage is TRBV4-3 and J usage is TRBJ1-1; D is ambiguous. The germline CDR1 and CDR2 sequences are LGHNA and YSLEER. The CDR3 totals 14 residues. Trimming removed 4 bases from V and 4 bases from J, with 13 bases in between. In nucleotides, the CDR3 is TGCGCCAGCAGCCTCCTAAGCAGCGGCACTGAAGCTTTCTTT. It yields the protein CASSLLSSGTEAFF.

This chain links TRBV30 with TRBJ2-5; 8 bases fit TRBD2. Germline trimming cut 4 bases from V and 4 bases from J; bases unmatched to any gene: 8. The CDR3 totals 14 residues. The germline gives CDR1 GTSNPN, CDR2 SVGIG (reference sequence). The CDR3 sequence is CAWTQGLGPETQYF. DNA for the CDR3: TGTGCCTGGACCCAGGGACTAGGACCAGAGACCCAGTACTTC.

J is TRBJ1-3 and V is TRBV7-2; D not certain. Germline CDR1 is SGHTA and CDR2 is FQGNSA. The length of the CDR3 is 15 residues. The germline V and J ends were trimmed by 5 bases and 0 bases, with 11 bases remaining between them. The CDR3 protein is CASSARENSGNTIYF. CDR3 bases: TGTGCCAGCAGCGCCCGGGAGAACTCTGGAAACACCATATATTTT.

This clone is labeled as medium-sized. V usage is TRBV6-5 and J usage is TRBJ2-1; either TRBD1 or TRBD2 may supply D (5 bases each). V lost 5 bases to trimming and J lost 1 base, with 12 bases between them. The germline V gene has CDR1 MNHEY and CDR2 SVGAGI. This CDR3 comprises 15 residues. Here the CDR3 reads CASSLGTASYNEQFF. The CDR3 DNA sequence: TGTGCCAGCAGTCTCGGGACGGCGTCCTACAATGAGCAGTTCTTC.

The rearrangement joins TRBV25-1 to TRBJ2-3, with no clear D. V dropped 2 bases and J dropped 3 bases, with 21 bases sitting between them. The germline V gene encodes CDR1 MGHDK and CDR2 SYGVNS. The CDR3 has 18 amino acids. This CDR3 reads CASSEIATASKRTDTQYF. The CDR3 DNA sequence: TGTGCCAGCAGTGAAATCGCCACGGCGAGTAAGAGGACAGATACGCAGTATTTT.

The chain has TRBV28 and TRBJ1-2; D is possibly TRBD1 (6 bases). Per the germline V gene, CDR1 is MDHEN and CDR2 is SYDVKM. This CDR3 is 11 amino acids long. V was shortened by 6 bases and J by 7 bases, with 9 bases between the two germline ends. CDR3 amino acids: CASSSRGGYTF. In DNA, the CDR3 is TGTGCCAGCAGCTCCAGGGGTGGCTACACCTTC.

CDR3 DNA sequence: TGTGCTAGTGGTCCCCCCACAGGGGTGAACACCGGGGAGCTGTTTTTT. It specifies CASGPPTGVNTGELFF. V gene TRBV12-5 combines with J gene TRBJ2-2, with 7 bases identical to TRBD1. CDR1 is LGHNT and CDR2 is FRNRAP in the germline V gene. The CDR3 is 16 residues long. V lost 5 bases and J lost 1; bases outside the gene matches: 7.

The J gene is TRBJ1-1, the V gene TRBV7-8; D is possibly TRBD1 (5 bases). The germline V gene has CDR1 SGHVS and CDR2 FQNEAQ. Trimming stripped 2 bases from V and 3 bases from J, with 10 bases between. The CDR3 loop spans 14 amino acids. The DNA for the CDR3 is TGTGCCAGCAGCTTAACGGGGGACCACACTGAAGCTTTCTTT. Its protein product is CASSLTGDHTEAFF.

V gene TRBV10-1 combines with J gene TRBJ1-5; D is uncertain. The germline V gene has CDR1 WNHNN and CDR2 SYGVQD (reference sequence). The CDR3 loop spans 12 amino acids. V was cut by 9 bases and J by 5 bases, with 11 bases left in between. The CDR3 spells CAREVGDQPQHF. In nucleotides, the CDR3 is TGCGCCAGGGAAGTCGGGGATCAGCCCCAGCATTTT.

In regard to this clone: An end of the junction differs from the germline gene, which may be a read error. The chain combines TRBV6-6 with TRBJ1-4; a possible D gene is TRBD1 (6 bases). Germline CDR1 is MNHNY and CDR2 is SVGAGI (reference sequence). The CDR3 consists of 15 residues. CDR3 sequence: CASSSRGQGNEKLFF. The DNA of the CDR3 is TGTGCCAGTAGTTCGCGGGGGCAGGGGAATGAAAAACTGTTTTTT.

This clone was observed a few times. The J gene is TRBJ2-2, the V gene TRBV2; the D gene could be TRBD1 or TRBD2 (6 bases each). The CDR3 covers 17 residues. CDR1 and CDR2 (germline): SNHLY, FYNNEI. The V and J ends lost 6 bases and 4 bases respectively, with 21 bases between them. CDR3 sequence reads: CASSLTPAGGGTGELFF. In DNA, the CDR3 is TGTGCCAGCAGCCTCACCCCCGCAGGAGGGGGCACCGGGGAGCTGTTTTTT.

The chain is built from TRBV27 and TRBJ1-2; D uncertain. The germline gives CDR1 MNHEY, CDR2 SMNVEV (reference sequence). Trimming shortened V by 5 bases and J by 1 base, and 11 bases separated the two germline ends. The CDR3 is made up of 14 amino acids. CDR3 loop: CASSPGMNNYGYTF. DNA for the CDR3: TGTGCCAGCAGTCCCGGGATGAATAACTATGGCTACACCTTC.

The sample holds one count of this clone. J is TRBJ2-1 and V is TRBV30; D is unclear. This CDR3 contains 14 residues. The V end lost 3 bases, the J end lost 4 bases, and 13 bases lay between the germline ends. From germline, CDR1 is GTSNPN and CDR2 SVGIG (reference sequence). This CDR3 reads CAWRGPYPYNEQFF. The CDR3 DNA follows: TGTGCCTGGAGAGGCCCTTACCCTTACAATGAGCAGTTCTTC.

The V gene is TRBV13, the J gene TRBJ1-1; no firm D call. This CDR3 is built from 13 residues. V was cut by 2 bases and J by 4 bases, with 8 bases left in between. Germline V gene data show CDR1 as PRHDT and CDR2 as FYEKMQ (reference sequence). The CDR3 nucleotides are TGTGCCAGCAGCTTAAAAGGTCCCACTGAAGCTTTCTTT. This sequence encodes CASSLKGPTEAFF.

This clone has a handful of counts. One junction end disagrees with the germline gene, perhaps due to a read error. The rearrangement uses TRBV7-7 and TRBJ2-2; 11 bases are shared with TRBD2. Germline CDR1 SSHAT, CDR2 FNYEAQ (reference sequence). CDR3 size: 17 residues. In nucleotides, the CDR3 is TGTGCTAGCAGCTCGACTAGCGGGGAAGCCAACACCGGGGAGCTGTTTTTT. It is translated as CASSSTSGEANTGELFF.

The chain has TRBV11-3 and TRBJ1-1; the D gene is possibly TRBD1 (6 bases). V was pared by 5 bases and J by 2 bases, with 15 bases between. CDR1 and CDR2 from the germline V gene are SGHNT and YENEEA. The CDR3 extends over 15 amino acids. CDR3 amino acids: CASSRLGQTNTEAFF. As DNA, the CDR3 is TGTGCCAGCAGCCGATTGGGACAAACAAACACTGAAGCTTTCTTT. Filled out from reference TRBV11-3 and TRBJ1-1, the complete variable domain reads EAGVVQSPRYKIIEKKQPVAFWCNPISGHNTLYWYLQNLGQGPELLIRYENEEAVDDSQLPKDRFSAERLKGVDSTLKIQPAELGDSAVYLCASSRLGQTNTEAFFGQGTRLTVV.

The chain is built from TRBV11-3 and TRBJ1-3, with TRBD1 as a possible D gene (5 bases). Trimming left V 6 bases short and J 0 bases short, with 18 bases between. The CDR3 is 17 residues long. Germline V gene data show CDR1 as SGHNT and CDR2 as YENEEA. The chain's CDR3 is CASSLTIGAYSGNTIYF. CDR3 DNA sequence: TGTGCCAGCAGTCTTACCATCGGGGCCTACTCTGGAAACACCATATATTTT.